This T cell receptor beta chain was found in a study of Ad26.COV2.S vaccination and SARS-CoV-2 variants. Treatment given: roughly 19 received Ad26.COV2.S at low or high dose, single or two shots; roughly 5 received placebo; per-sample allocation not given. Day 63 following the first vaccine or placebo injection was when the samples were taken. The germline gives CDR1 SGHRS, CDR2 YFSETQ. The ends were cut back, 4 bases at V and 4 bases at J, with 15 bases in the middle. This CDR3 comprises 15 residues. Sequencing was performed with immunoSEQ multiplex PCR; in TCRdb, only in-frame clones are kept and a portion is missing. The sample holds around 250,000 clones, around 88% seen once.

The chain carries TRBV5-1 and TRBJ2-1, with no clear D. The sample was peripheral blood, taken in a trial of Ad26.COV2.S vaccine versus placebo. This receptor was taken from a person aged 18-65 years who received the Ad26.COV2.S COVID-19 vaccine or a placebo. CDR3: CASSVVGHLYNEQFF. The CDR3 coding sequence is TGCGCCAGCAGCGTTGTAGGGCACCTATACAATGAGCAGTTCTTC.